A single sample is the source of the 2 T cell receptor beta chains below, sequenced in a study of spatial heterogeneity in lung cancer. TCRdb re-called the 5' RACE reads through MiXCR, storing one row per CDR3 protein. The sample includes some 12,000 distinct CDR3 sequences, around 15% seen only once; the top ten take roughly 2.6%. The time point here: sample taken at primary tumor resection. Whole RNA was taken from tumor, nontumor lung or frozen PBMC; it was then sequenced unsorted. The sequencing here drew on PBMCs, taken at surgery. These receptors were collected from a female donor with early-stage non-small cell lung cancer.

By its share, this clonotype is medium-sized. The gene calls are TRBV18 and TRBJ2-7, with D possibly TRBD1 on 6 matching bases. From germline, CDR1 is KGHSH and CDR2 LQKENI. V dropped 3 bases and J dropped 4 bases, with 13 bases sitting between them. CDR3 length equals 14 residues. The CDR3 sequence is CASSPTGPVYEQYF. The CDR3 DNA reads as TGTGCCAGCTCACCGACAGGCCCGGTTTACGAGCAGTACTTC.

This clonotype is labeled as medium-sized. This chain uses TRBV7-2 with TRBJ1-5; D unclear. CDR3 size: 15 residues. Germline-derived CDR1 and CDR2 are SGHTA and FQGNSA. V was clipped by 0 bases and J by 1 base, with 7 bases between them. CDR3 coding DNA: TGTGCCAGCAGCTTAGCAGGGATGAGCAATCAGCCCCAGCATTTT. Translating gives CASSLAGMSNQPQHF. The whole variable domain, filled in from reference TRBV7-2 and TRBJ1-5, reads GAGVSQSPSNKVTEKGKDVELRCDPISGHTALYWYRQSLGQGLEFLIYFQGNSAPDKSGLPSDRFSAERTGGSVSTLTIQRTQQEDSAVYLCASSLAGMSNQPQHFGDGTRLSIL.